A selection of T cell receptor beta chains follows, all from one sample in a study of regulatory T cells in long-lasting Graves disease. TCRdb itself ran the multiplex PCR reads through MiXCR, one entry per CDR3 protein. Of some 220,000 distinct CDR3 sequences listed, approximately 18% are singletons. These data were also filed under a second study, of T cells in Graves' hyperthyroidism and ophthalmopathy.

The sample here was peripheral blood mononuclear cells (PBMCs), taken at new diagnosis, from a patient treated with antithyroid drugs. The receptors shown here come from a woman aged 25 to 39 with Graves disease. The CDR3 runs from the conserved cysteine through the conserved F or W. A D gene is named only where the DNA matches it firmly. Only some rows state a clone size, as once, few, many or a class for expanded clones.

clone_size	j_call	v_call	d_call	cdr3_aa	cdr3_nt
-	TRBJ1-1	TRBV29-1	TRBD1	CSVGTGTLNTEAFF	TGCAGCGTGGGGACAGGAACGTTGAACACTGAAGCTTTCTTT
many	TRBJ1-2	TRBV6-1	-	CASTQGNYGYTF	TGTGCCAGCACACAGGGCAACTATGGCTACACCTTC
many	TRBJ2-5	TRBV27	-	CASSYGRRGETQYF	TGTGCCAGCAGCTACGGACGGAGAGGGGAGACCCAGTACTTC
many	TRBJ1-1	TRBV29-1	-	CSVSGGLTEAFF	TGCAGCGTGTCGGGAGGGCTGACTGAAGCTTTCTTT
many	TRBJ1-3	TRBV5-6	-	CASSLRSGRISGNTIYF	TGTGCCAGCAGCTTGAGGTCAGGGCGTATCTCTGGAAACACCATATATTTT
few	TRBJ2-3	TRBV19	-	CASNAGSSTDTQYF	TGTGCCAGTAATGCGGGGTCTAGCACAGATACGCAGTATTTT
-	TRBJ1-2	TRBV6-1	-	CASSELTAYGYTF	TGTGCCAGCAGTGAATTGACAGCCTATGGCTACACCTTC
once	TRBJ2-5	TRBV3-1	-	CASSPRTGRSETQYF	TGTGCCAGCAGCCCTCGAACAGGTCGCTCGGAGACCCAGTACTTC
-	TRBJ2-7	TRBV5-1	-	CASREKGYEQYF	TGCGCCAGCAGGGAGAAGGGCTACGAGCAGTACTTC
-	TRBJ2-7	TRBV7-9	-	CASSLAGARHEQYF	TGTGCCAGCAGCTTAGCTGGGGCCAGGCACGAGCAGTACTTC
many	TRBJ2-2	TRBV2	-	CARGTGVNTGELFF	TGTGCCAGGGGAACGGGGGTTAACACCGGGGAGCTGTTTTTT
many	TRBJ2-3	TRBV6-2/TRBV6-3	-	CASSYGLAKQYF	TGTGCCAGCAGTTACGGGCTAGCCAAACAGTATTTT
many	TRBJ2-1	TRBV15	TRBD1	CATSRDGTGMSSEQFF	TGTGCCACCAGCAGAGATGGGACAGGGATGAGCAGTGAGCAGTTCTTC
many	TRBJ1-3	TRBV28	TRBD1	CASSILTGGNTIYF	TGTGCCAGCAGCATCCTGACAGGGGGAAACACCATATATTTT
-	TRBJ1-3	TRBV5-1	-	CASSLFGSNTIYF	TGCGCCAGCAGCTTGTTTGGGAGTAACACCATATATTTT
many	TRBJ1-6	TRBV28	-	CASKGQTNSPLHF	TGTGCCAGCAAAGGGCAGACTAATTCACCCCTCCACTTT
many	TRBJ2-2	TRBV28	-	CASSLKFGGELFF	TGTGCCAGCAGCCTTAAATTCGGCGGGGAGCTGTTTTTT
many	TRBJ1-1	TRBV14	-	CASTAGGSTEAFF	TGTGCCAGCACCGCGGGCGGGTCCACTGAAGCTTTCTTT
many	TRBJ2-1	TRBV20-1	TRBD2	CSARTSGRNEQFF	TGCAGTGCTAGGACTAGCGGGAGAAATGAGCAGTTCTTC
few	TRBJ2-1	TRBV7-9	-	CASSLAKGRWSNEQFF	TGTGCCAGCAGCTTAGCGAAAGGGCGATGGTCCAATGAGCAGTTCTTC
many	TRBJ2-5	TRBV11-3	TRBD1	CASSLGGWGQEIQETQYF	TGTGCCAGCAGCTTAGGGGGTTGGGGACAGGAGATCCAAGAGACCCAGTACTTC
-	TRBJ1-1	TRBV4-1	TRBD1	CASSQFQGGNTEAFF	TGCGCCAGCAGCCAGTTCCAGGGGGGAAACACTGAAGCTTTCTTT
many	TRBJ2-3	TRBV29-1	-	CSVTELNTQYF	TGCAGCGTGACAGAATTGAATACGCAGTATTTT
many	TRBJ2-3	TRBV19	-	CASGPSGDTQYF	TGTGCCAGTGGACCTTCCGGAGATACGCAGTATTTT
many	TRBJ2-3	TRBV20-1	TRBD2	CSARDRGGLAGGFPDTQYF	TGCAGTGCTAGAGATCGAGGTGGACTAGCGGGGGGATTTCCAGATACGCAGTATTTT
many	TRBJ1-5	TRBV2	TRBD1	CASSRLQGGSNQPQHF	TGTGCCAGCAGCAGGCTACAGGGGGGAAGCAATCAGCCCCAGCATTTT
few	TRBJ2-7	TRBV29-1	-	CSVEGHRGSYEQYF	TGCAGCGTTGAAGGGCATCGGGGATCCTACGAGCAGTACTTC
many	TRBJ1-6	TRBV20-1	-	CSARDSGRGLINSPLHF	TGCAGTGCTAGAGATTCGGGCAGGGGCCTTATTAATTCACCCCTCCACTTT
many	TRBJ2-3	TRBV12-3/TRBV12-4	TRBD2	CASSSPRGATDTQYF	TGTGCCAGCAGTTCCCCGCGGGGGGCCACAGATACGCAGTATTTT
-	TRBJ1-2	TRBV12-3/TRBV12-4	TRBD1	CASKPGQGFYGYTF	TGTGCCAGCAAACCGGGACAGGGGTTCTATGGCTACACCTTC
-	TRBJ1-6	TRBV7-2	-	CASSFPLVNSPLHF	TGTGCCAGCAGCTTCCCCCTGGTTAATTCACCCCTCCACTTT
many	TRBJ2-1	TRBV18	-	CASSPQKYNEQFF	TGTGCCAGCTCCCCACAGAAATACAATGAGCAGTTCTTC
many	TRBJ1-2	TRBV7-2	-	CASSSRQHYGYTF	TGTGCCAGCAGCTCCAGACAGCACTATGGCTACACCTTC
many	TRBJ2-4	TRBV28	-	CASRAVAKNIQYF	TGTGCCAGCAGGGCGGTCGCCAAAAACATTCAGTACTTC
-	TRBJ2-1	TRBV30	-	CAWSWGAGYNEQFF	TGTGCCTGGAGTTGGGGGGCGGGATACAATGAGCAGTTCTTC
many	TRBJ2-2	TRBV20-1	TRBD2	CSARSAGTSRTGELFF	TGCAGTGCTAGAAGCGCCGGGACTAGCAGGACCGGGGAGCTGTTTTTT
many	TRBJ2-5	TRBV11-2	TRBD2	CASSLPRVLAGVQETQYF	TGTGCCAGCAGCTTACCCAGGGTCCTAGCGGGGGTCCAAGAGACCCAGTACTTC
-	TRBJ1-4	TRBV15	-	CATSRGQVDEKLFF	TGTGCCACCAGCAGAGGACAGGTGGATGAAAAACTGTTTTTT
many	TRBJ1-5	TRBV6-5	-	CASSWDNNQPQHF	TGTGCCAGCAGTTGGGACAACAATCAGCCCCAGCATTTT
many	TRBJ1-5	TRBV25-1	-	CASSEWGGGQPQHF	TGTGCCAGCAGTGAATGGGGAGGGGGACAGCCCCAGCATTTT
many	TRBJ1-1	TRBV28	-	CASSLWGGDGTEAFF	TGTGCCAGCAGTTTATGGGGAGGGGATGGCACTGAAGCTTTCTTT
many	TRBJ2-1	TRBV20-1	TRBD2	CSAQGGGSVHEQFF	TGCAGTGCCCAGGGCGGGGGGTCGGTGCATGAGCAGTTCTTC
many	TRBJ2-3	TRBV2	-	CASSFPSSGQNTDTQYF	TGTGCCAGCAGCTTCCCCTCAAGCGGGCAAAACACAGATACGCAGTATTTT
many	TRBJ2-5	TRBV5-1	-	CASSPGDQETQYF	TGCGCCAGCAGCCCGGGAGATCAAGAGACCCAGTACTTC
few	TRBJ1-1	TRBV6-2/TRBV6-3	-	CASRGVDHTEAFF	TGTGCCAGCAGAGGGGTGGACCACACTGAAGCTTTCTTT
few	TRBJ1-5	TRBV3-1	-	CASSQGGYQPQHF	TGTGCCAGCAGCCAAGGGGGATATCAGCCCCAGCATTTT
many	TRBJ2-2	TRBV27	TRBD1	CASSPQTGDGTGELFF	TGTGCCAGCAGTCCACAGACAGGGGACGGCACCGGGGAGCTGTTTTTT